A single T cell receptor beta chain is shown here with its context. The data were taken from a study of T-cell reconstitution after alpha-beta-depleted transplantation in children. V gave up 6 bases and J gave up 2 bases; unmatched junction bases: 18. The germline CDR1 and CDR2 sequences are MNHNS and SASEGT. The CDR3 spans 19 residues. A TCRbeta library incorporating unique molecular identifiers was prepared. TCRdb passed the PCR reads through MiXCR, listing each CDR3 protein once. The sample yields about 870,000 distinct CDR3 sequences, roughly 16% seen once. The sequencing used PBMCs, mostly from graft donor cells, collected 360 days after TCRalphabeta/CD19-depleted stem cell transplant. The chain carries TRBV6-1 and TRBJ2-3, with TRBD2 matching over 9 bases. The sequence derives from a male patient younger than 18 who had a stem cell transplant for acute lymphoblastic leukemia, so the T cells may come from the graft donor. CDR3 sequence: CASRRTSALEGRYTDTQYF. CDR3 in DNA: TGTGCCAGCAGACGGACTAGCGCCCTAGAAGGGCGGTACACAGATACGCAGTATTTT.